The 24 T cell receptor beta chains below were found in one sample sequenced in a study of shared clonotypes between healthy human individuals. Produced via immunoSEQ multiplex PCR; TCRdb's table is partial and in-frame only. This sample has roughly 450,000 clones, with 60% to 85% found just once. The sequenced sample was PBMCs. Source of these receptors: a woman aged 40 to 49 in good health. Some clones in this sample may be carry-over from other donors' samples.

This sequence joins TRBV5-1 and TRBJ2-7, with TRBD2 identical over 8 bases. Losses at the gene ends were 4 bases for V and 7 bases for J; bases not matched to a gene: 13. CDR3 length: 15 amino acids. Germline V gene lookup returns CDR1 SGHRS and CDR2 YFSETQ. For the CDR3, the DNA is TGCGCCAGCAGCCCGGGAGCGGGAGCGGGTGGGGAGCAGTACTTC. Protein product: CASSPGAGAGGEQYF.

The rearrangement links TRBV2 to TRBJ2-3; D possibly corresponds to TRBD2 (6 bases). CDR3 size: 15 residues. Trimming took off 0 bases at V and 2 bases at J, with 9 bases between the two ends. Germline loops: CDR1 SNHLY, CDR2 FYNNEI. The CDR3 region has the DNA TGTGCCAGCAGTGAAGCGCGGGGAGTCACAGATACGCAGTATTTT. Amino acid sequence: CASSEARGVTDTQYF.

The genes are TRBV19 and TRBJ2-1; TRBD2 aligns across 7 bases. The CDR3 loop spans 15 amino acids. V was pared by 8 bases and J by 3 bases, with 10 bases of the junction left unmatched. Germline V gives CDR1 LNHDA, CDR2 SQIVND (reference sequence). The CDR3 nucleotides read TGTGCCAGTCTCTTTGAGCGGGGTAACTACAATGAGCAGTTCTTC. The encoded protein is CASLFERGNYNEQFF.

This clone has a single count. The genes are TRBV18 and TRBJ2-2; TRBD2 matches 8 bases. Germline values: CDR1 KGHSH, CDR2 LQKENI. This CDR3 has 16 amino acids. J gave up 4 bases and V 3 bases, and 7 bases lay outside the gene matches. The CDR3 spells CASSPALAGSTGELFF. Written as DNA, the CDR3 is TGTGCCAGCTCACCTGCCTTAGCGGGAAGCACCGGGGAGCTGTTTTTT.

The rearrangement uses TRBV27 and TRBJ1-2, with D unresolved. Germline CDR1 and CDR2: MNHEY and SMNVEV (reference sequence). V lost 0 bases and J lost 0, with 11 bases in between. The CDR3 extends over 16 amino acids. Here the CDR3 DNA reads TGTGCCAGCAGTTTATCGAGGGCAGCTGCTAACTATGGCTACACCTTC. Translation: CASSLSRAAANYGYTF.

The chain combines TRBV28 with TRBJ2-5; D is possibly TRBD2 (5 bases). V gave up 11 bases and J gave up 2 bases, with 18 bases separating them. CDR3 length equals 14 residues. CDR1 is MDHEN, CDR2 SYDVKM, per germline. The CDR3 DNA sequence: TGTGCCCTCTCGATGGGAGATGGGCAAGAGACCCAGTACTTC. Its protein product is CALSMGDGQETQYF.

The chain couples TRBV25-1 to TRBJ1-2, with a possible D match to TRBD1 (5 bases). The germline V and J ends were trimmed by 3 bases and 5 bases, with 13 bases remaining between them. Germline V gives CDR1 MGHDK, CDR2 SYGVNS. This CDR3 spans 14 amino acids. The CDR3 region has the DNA TGTGCCAGCAGTGAGCCAGGGTCGGAATATGGCTACACCTTC. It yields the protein CASSEPGSEYGYTF.

CDR3 sequence reads: CASSWIGNHYEQYF. The DNA for the CDR3 is TGTGCCAGCAGTTGGATCGGAAACCACTACGAGCAGTACTTC. The chain couples TRBV28 to TRBJ2-7; no definite D call. CDR3 size: 14 residues. Trimming took 4 bases from V and 3 from J, leaving 13 bases between them. Germline V gives CDR1 MDHEN, CDR2 SYDVKM. Complete variable domain (other parts from reference TRBV28 and TRBJ2-7): DVKVTQSSRYLVKRTGEKVFLECVQDMDHENMFWYRQDPGLGLRLIYFSYDVKMKEKGDIPEGYSVSREKKERFSLILESASTNQTSMYLCASSWIGNHYEQYFGPGTRLTVT.

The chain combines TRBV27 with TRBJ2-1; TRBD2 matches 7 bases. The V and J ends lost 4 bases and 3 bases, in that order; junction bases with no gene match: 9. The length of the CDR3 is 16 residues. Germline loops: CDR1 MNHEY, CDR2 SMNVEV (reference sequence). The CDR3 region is CASSWSGRAIYNEQFF. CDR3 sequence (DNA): TGTGCCAGCAGTTGGTCGGGGAGGGCCATCTACAATGAGCAGTTCTTC.

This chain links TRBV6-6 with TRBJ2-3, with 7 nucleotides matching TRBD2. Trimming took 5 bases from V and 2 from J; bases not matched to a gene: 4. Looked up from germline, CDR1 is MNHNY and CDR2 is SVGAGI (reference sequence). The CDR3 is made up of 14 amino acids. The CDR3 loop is CASSRAGTTDTQYF. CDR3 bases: TGTGCCAGCAGTAGAGCGGGGACCACAGATACGCAGTATTTT.

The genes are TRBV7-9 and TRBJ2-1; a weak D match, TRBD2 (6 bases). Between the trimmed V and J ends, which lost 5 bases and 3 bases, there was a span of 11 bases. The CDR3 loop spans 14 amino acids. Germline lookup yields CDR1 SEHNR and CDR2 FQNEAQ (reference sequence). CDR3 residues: CASSGRNNYNEQFF. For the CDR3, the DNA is TGTGCCAGCAGCGGGAGGAACAACTACAATGAGCAGTTCTTC.

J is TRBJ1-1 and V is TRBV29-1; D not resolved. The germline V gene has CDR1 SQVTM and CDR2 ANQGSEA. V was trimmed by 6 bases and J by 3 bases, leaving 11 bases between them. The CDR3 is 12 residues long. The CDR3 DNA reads TGCAGCGTCTATCTGGACCACACTGAAGCTTTCTTT. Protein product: CSVYLDHTEAFF.

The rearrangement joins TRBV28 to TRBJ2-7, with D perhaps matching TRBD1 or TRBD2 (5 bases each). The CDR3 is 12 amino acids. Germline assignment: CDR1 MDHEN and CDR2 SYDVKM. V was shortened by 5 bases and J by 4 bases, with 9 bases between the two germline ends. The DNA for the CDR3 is TGTGCCAGCAGTGAGGGGCGGTACGAGCAGTACTTC. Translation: CASSEGRYEQYF.

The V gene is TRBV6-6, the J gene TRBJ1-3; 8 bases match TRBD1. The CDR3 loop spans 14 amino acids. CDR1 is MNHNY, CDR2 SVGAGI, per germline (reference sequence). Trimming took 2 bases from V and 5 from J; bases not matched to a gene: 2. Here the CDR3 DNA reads TGTGCCAGCAGTTACGACAGGGGTCGAAACACCATATATTTT. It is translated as CASSYDRGRNTIYF.

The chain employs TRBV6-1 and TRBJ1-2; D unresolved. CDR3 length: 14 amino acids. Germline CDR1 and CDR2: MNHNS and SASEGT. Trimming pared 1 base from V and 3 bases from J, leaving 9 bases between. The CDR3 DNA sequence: TGTGCCAGCAGTGAAGTTGAGGCCCACTATGGCTACACCTTC. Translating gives CASSEVEAHYGYTF.

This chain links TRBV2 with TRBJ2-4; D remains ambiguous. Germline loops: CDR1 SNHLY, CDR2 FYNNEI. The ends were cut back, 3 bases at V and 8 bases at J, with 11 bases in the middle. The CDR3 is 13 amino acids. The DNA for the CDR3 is TGTGCCAGCAGTGATGGGCTAGGAGACATTCAGTACTTC. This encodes CASSDGLGDIQYF.

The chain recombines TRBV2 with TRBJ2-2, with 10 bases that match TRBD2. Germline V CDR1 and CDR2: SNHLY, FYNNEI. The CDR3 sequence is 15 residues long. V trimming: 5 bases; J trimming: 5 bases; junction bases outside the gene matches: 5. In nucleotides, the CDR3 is TGTGCCAGCAGTCCTAGCGGGAGAGAGACCGGGGAGCTGTTTTTT. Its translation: CASSPSGRETGELFF.

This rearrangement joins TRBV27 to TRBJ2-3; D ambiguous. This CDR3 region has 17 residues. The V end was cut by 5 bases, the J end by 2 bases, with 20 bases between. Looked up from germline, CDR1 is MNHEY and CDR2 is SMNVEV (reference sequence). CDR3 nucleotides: TGTGCCAGCAGTATCGGACCGTATCGAGCCGACACAGATACGCAGTATTTT. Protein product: CASSIGPYRADTDTQYF.

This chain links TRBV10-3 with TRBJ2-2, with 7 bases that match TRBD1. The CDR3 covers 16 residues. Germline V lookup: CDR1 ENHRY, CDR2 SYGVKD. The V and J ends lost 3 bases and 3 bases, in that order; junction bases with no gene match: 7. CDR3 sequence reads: CAISDPGTAYTGELFF. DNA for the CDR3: TGTGCCATCAGTGACCCCGGGACAGCTTACACCGGGGAGCTGTTTTTT.

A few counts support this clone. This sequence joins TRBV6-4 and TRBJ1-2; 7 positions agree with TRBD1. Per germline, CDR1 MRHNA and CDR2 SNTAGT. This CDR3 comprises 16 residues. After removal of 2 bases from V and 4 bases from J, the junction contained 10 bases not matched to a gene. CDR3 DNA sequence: TGTGCCAGCAGTGACCCCCAAGGGCAGGGGGGCTATGGCTACACCTTC. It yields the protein CASSDPQGQGGYGYTF.

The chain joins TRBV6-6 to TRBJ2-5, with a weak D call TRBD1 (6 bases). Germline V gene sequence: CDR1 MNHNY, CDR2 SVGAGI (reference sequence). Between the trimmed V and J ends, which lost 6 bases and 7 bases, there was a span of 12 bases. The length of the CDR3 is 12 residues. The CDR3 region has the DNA TGTGCCAGCAGCTCGACAGGCAGGACCCAGTACTTC. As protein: CASSSTGRTQYF.

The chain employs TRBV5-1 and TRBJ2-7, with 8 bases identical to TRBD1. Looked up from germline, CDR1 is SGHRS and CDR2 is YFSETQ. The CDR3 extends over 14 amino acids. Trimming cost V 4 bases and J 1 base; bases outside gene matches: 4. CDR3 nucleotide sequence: TGCGCCAGCAGCCTGGACAGGGTGTCCTACGAGCAGTACTTC. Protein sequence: CASSLDRVSYEQYF.

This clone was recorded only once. The CDR3 DNA is TGTGCCAGCAGCCCAGCGGGAGCGCCTCTCACAGATACGCAGTATTTT. It codes for CASSPAGAPLTDTQYF. The chain employs TRBV11-1 and TRBJ2-3; 8 bases map to TRBD2. Germline V gives CDR1 SGHAT, CDR2 FQDESV (reference sequence). The CDR3 consists of 16 residues. The ends lost 5 bases at V and 2 bases at J; junction bases unmatched: 9.

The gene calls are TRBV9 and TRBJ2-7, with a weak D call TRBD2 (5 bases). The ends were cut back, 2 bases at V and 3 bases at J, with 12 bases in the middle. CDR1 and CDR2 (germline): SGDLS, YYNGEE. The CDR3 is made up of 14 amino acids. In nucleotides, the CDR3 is TGTGCCAGCAGCGTGACGGACTCCAACTACGAGCAGTACTTC. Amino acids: CASSVTDSNYEQYF.